This T cell receptor beta chain was identified in a study of immune evolution from preneoplasia to lung adenocarcinoma. Study-wide results and caveats: Top clone share appeared to fall from AAH through AIS, MIA, adenocarcinoma.

Sequencing was performed with immunoSEQ multiplex PCR; in TCRdb, only in-frame clones are kept and a portion is missing. This table holds 27,000 or so clones, about 76% found once. With 2 bases removed from V and 0 bases from J, the gap between germline ends came to 7 bases. The CDR3 sequence is 15 residues long. Germline values: CDR1 SEHNR, CDR2 FQNEAQ (reference sequence). Remarks on this clone: The target antigen is unknown.

This sequence originates from a person aged 55-75 years with invasive lung adenocarcinoma. Some clones in this sample may be carry-over from other donors' samples. Sequenced sample: FFPE invasive lung adenocarcinoma tissue. This chain joins TRBV7-9 and TRBJ1-4, with D unresolved. The CDR3 is CASSLSSTTNEKLFF. CDR3 nucleotide sequence: TGTGCCAGCAGCTTATCCTCTACAACTAATGAAAAACTGTTTTTT.